A selection of T cell receptor beta chains follows, all from one sample in a study of radiotherapy plus CTLA-4 blockade in lung cancer. Profiled with immunoSEQ multiplex PCR; TCRdb holds only in-frame clones, not every one. This table has fewer than 100,000 clones, 84% appearing once. This material consisted of peripheral blood, taken from a patient treated with radiotherapy plus ipilimumab. The origin of the receptors is a human donor with non-small cell lung cancer who had stable disease on radiotherapy plus ipilimumab. The CDR3 runs from the conserved cysteine through the conserved F or W. A D gene is named only where the DNA matches it firmly. Clone size is given for some rows only: seen once, a few or many times, or a class if the clone is expanded.

d_gene	v_gene	j_gene	abundance	CDR3aa	CDR3nt
-	TRBV29-1	TRBJ2-3	-	CSVDQSKKQYF	TGCAGCGTTGACCAGTCTAAAAAGCAGTATTTT
-	TRBV19	TRBJ2-2	-	CASSIGRILDAGELFF	TGTGCCAGTAGTATCGGTAGGATCTTAGACGCCGGGGAGCTGTTTTTT
-	TRBV7-2	TRBJ1-6	-	CASSFPGGNSPLHF	TGTGCCAGCAGCTTCCCCGGGGGCAATTCACCCCTCCACTTT
TRBD2	TRBV7-8	TRBJ2-3	-	CASSSRAGAISSTDTQYF	TGTGCCAGCAGCTCCAGAGCGGGAGCAATTTCTAGCACAGATACGCAGTATTTT
-	TRBV15	TRBJ1-3	-	CATSRVSGNTIYF	TGTGCCACCAGCAGAGTCAGTGGAAACACCATATATTTT
-	TRBV2	TRBJ1-4	-	CASRPTNEKLFF	TGTGCCAGCAGGCCGACAAACGAAAAACTGTTTTTT
-	TRBV15	TRBJ1-1	-	CATSRDGRVRVEAFF	TGTGCCACCAGCAGAGATGGCAGGGTAAGAGTTGAAGCTTTCTTT
-	TRBV27	TRBJ1-2	-	CASSLVRGGLKGGYTF	TGTGCCAGCAGTTTGGTCCGTGGGGGTCTAAAGGGTGGCTACACCTTC
TRBD2	TRBV19	TRBJ2-1	once	CASSPPGTSRYNEQFF	TGTGCCAGTAGTCCCCCCGGGACTAGTCGCTACAATGAGCAGTTCTTC
-	TRBV11-2	TRBJ1-3	-	CASSPGDAGNTIYF	TGTGCCAGCAGCCCAGGGGATGCTGGAAACACCATATATTTT
-	TRBV29-1	TRBJ2-5	-	CSVEVGFGETQYF	TGCAGCGTTGAAGTGGGCTTCGGAGAGACCCAGTACTTC
-	TRBV11-2	TRBJ2-3	-	CASSPPGPYTDTQYF	TGTGCCAGCAGCCCCCCGGGGCCGTACACAGATACGCAGTATTTT
-	TRBV6-6	TRBJ2-7	-	CASSPVAYEQYF	TGTGCCAGCTCCCCGGTAGCTTACGAGCAGTACTTC
-	TRBV7-9	TRBJ2-2	-	CASSLLNGELFF	TGTGCCAGCAGCTTATTGAACGGGGAGCTGTTTTTT
TRBD2	TRBV7-3	TRBJ2-3	-	CASSLGGDWDTQYF	TGTGCCAGCAGCTTAGGGGGGGACTGGGATACGCAGTATTTT
TRBD2	TRBV9	TRBJ2-3	-	CASSFSSGRSTDTQYF	TGTGCCAGCAGCTTCTCTAGCGGGAGGAGCACAGATACGCAGTATTTT
-	TRBV9	TRBJ2-3	once	CASSTRGGIDTQYF	TGTGCCAGCAGCACCCGAGGAGGGATAGATACGCAGTATTTT
-	TRBV6-5	TRBJ2-1	-	CASSYRDPTYNEQFF	TGTGCCAGCAGCTACCGGGACCCGACCTACAATGAGCAGTTCTTC
TRBD2	TRBV6-1	TRBJ2-1	-	CASSGGGSSYNEQFF	TGTGCCAGCAGCGGGGGGGGGAGCTCCTACAATGAGCAGTTCTTC
-	TRBV9	TRBJ1-2	-	CASSVGGGHQVGYGYTF	TGTGCCAGCAGCGTAGGAGGGGGGCACCAAGTAGGGTATGGCTACACCTTC
TRBD1	TRBV10-3	TRBJ2-1	-	CAISEPGQGSKDEQFF	TGTGCCATCAGTGAGCCGGGACAGGGTAGTAAGGATGAGCAGTTCTTC
-	TRBV16	TRBJ2-5	-	CASSQIGETQYF	TGTGCCAGCAGCCAGATTGGCGAGACCCAGTACTTC
-	TRBV27	TRBJ1-5	-	CASSLSALPYNQPQHF	TGTGCCAGCAGTTTATCAGCCCTCCCGTATAATCAGCCCCAGCATTTT
-	TRBV2	TRBJ1-4	-	CASTAEPATNEKLFF	TGTGCCAGCACGGCGGAACCGGCAACTAATGAAAAACTGTTTTTT
-	TRBV30	TRBJ2-7	-	CAWSPGVSYEQYF	TGTGCCTGGAGTCCAGGAGTCTCCTACGAGCAGTACTTC
-	TRBV7-9	TRBJ2-1	few	CASSLGAHSSYNEQFF	TGTGCCAGCAGCTTAGGAGCTCATAGCTCCTACAATGAGCAGTTCTTC
-	TRBV30	TRBJ1-1	-	CAWSSLRDTFF	TGTGCCTGGAGCTCTCTCCGGGACACTTTCTTT
-	TRBV6-6	TRBJ2-5	-	CASRPFGGGFQETQYF	TGTGCCAGCAGACCCTTTGGTGGGGGGTTCCAAGAGACCCAGTACTTC
-	TRBV2	TRBJ2-1	-	CASSAWDEQFF	TGTGCCAGCAGCGCGTGGGATGAGCAGTTCTTC
TRBD1	TRBV28	TRBJ1-1	-	CASGTGVLRAFF	TGTGCCAGCGGGACAGGGGTATTGAGAGCTTTCTTT
-	TRBV2	TRBJ2-7	-	CASSERTGTAGGSYEQYF	TGTGCCAGCAGTGAACGGACAGGGACGGCGGGGGGGTCCTACGAGCAGTACTTC
-	TRBV28	TRBJ1-2	-	CASSRQVGNYGYTF	TGTGCCAGCAGCCGACAGGTCGGAAACTATGGCTACACCTTC
-	TRBV2	TRBJ2-3	-	CASSGGAGPSTDTQYF	TGTGCCAGCAGTGGGGGAGCGGGCCCTAGCACAGATACGCAGTATTTT
-	TRBV7-6	TRBJ2-3	-	CASSLALDDTQYF	TGTGCCAGCAGCTTAGCGCTAGACGATACGCAGTATTTT
TRBD2	TRBV6-1	TRBJ2-7	-	CASSLLAGTYEQYF	TGTGCCAGCAGTTTACTAGCGGGCACCTACGAGCAGTACTTC
-	TRBV27	TRBJ1-2	-	CASSEPGALWGYTF	TGTGCCAGCAGTGAACCGGGAGCCCTCTGGGGCTACACCTTC